This note documents a single TCR beta chain sequence. Its antigen remains unknown. This sample stems from a study of blood T cells in healthy people across ages. Overall study findings and caveats: Age brought a roughly linear fall in TCR beta diversity measured per million T cells. One million T cells yielded diversity estimates that were considered underestimates.

Trimming at V came to 4 bases and at J to 11 bases, leaving 19 bases not matched to a gene. The V gene's germline CDR1 is LGHDT and CDR2 YNNKEL (reference sequence). The CDR3 contains 16 residues. Next came a second PCR, run for roughly 6 to 11 cycles, which used a sample-barcoded 5' primer along with a J-beta primer mix. TCRdb reprocessed the 5' RACE reads with MiXCR, giving one entry per CDR3 protein. The profile shows 800,000 or so distinct CDR3 sequences, approximately 59% of them singletons. V usage is TRBV3-1 and J usage is TRBJ2-5; 7 nucleotides match TRBD2. This TCR derives from a man aged 25-45 years in good health. The sequencing sample was made of blood. CDR3 protein: CASSLTLADFYNEQYF. The CDR3 coding sequence is TGTGCCAGCAGCCTGACCCTAGCGGACTTTTACAATGAGCAGTACTTC.